This T cell receptor beta chain was recovered during a study of T cells expressing NK-cell markers. On the study more broadly: Sequencing of TCR beta repertoires drew on sorted CD3+CD56+NKG2C+, CD3+CD56+NKG2C- and CD3+CD56-NKG2C+ T cells. Study-wide results and limits: The CD3+CD56-NKG2C+ fraction was also led by these clonotypes in several donors.

As to this clonotype: The antigen is not known.

CDR1 is KGHSH, CDR2 LQKENI, per germline. The CDR3 is 14 amino acids. Reprocessing the 5' RACE reads, TCRdb reports a single entry for every CDR3 protein and omits DNA. The sample includes approximately 420,000 distinct CDR3 sequences. This receptor was obtained from a woman aged 50 to 60 in good health. Sequencing was done on a sample of blood T cells: a sorted CD56 or NKG2C T cell subset, CD4+ or CD8+ T cells, or bulk PBMC T cells (not recorded which). The chain joins TRBV18 to TRBJ1-4; without DNA, the TCRdb call of TRBD1 cannot be checked. The CDR3 sequence: CASSPTGYGEKLFF.